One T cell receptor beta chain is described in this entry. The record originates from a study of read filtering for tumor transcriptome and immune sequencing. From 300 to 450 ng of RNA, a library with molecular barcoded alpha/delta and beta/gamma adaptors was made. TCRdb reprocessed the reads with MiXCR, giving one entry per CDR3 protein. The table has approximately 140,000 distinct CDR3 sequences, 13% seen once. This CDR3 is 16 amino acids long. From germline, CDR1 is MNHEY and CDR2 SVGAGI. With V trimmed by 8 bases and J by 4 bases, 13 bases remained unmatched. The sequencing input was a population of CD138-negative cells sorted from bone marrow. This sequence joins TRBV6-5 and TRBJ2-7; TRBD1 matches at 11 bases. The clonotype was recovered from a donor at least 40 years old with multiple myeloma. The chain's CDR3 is CASGSSGQGALYEQYF. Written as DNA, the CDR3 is TGTGCCAGCGGTTCTTCTGGACAGGGGGCGCTTTACGAGCAGTACTTC.